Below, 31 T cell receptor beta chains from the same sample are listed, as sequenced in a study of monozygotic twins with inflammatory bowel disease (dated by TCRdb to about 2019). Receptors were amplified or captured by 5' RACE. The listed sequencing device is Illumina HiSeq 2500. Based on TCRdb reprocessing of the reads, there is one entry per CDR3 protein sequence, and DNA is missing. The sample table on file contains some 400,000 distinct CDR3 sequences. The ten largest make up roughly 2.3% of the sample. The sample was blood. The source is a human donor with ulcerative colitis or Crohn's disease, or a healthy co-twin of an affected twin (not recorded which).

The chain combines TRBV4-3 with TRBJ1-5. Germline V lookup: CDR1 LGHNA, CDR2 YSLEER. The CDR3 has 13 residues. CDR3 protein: CASSQDKGEPQHF.

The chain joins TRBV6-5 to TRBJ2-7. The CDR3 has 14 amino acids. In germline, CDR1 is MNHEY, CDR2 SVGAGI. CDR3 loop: CASSYSEPSYEQYF.

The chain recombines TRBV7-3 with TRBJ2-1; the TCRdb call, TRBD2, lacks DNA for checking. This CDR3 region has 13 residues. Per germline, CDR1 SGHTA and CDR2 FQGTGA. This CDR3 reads CASSLKRGDEQFF.

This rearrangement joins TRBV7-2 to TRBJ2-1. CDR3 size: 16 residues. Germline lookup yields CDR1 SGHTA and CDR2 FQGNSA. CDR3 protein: CASRLAGLSSYNEQFF. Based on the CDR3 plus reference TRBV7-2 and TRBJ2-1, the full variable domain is GAGVSQSPSNKVTEKGKDVELRCDPISGHTALYWYRQSLGQGLEFLIYFQGNSAPDKSGLPSDRFSAERTGGSVSTLTIQRTQQEDSAVYLCASRLAGLSSYNEQFFGPGTRLTVL.

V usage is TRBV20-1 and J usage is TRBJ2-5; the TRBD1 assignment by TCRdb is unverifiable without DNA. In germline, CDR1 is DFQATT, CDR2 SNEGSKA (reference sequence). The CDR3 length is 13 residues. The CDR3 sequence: CSVKTRLQGTQYF.

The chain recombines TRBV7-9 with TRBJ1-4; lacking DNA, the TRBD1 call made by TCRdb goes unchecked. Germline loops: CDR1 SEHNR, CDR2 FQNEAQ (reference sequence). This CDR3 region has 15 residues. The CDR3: CASSSGPGGSEKLFF. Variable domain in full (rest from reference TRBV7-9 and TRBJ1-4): DTGVSQNPRHKITKRGQNVTFRCDPISEHNRLYWYRQTLGQGPEFLTYFQNEAQLEKSRLLSDRFSAERPKGSFSTLEIQRTEQGDSAMYLCASSSGPGGSEKLFFGSGTQLSVL.

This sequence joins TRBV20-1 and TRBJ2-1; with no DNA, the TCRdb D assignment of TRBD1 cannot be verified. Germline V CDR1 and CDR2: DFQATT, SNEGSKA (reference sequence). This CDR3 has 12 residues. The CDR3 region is CSTRSSRGEQFF.

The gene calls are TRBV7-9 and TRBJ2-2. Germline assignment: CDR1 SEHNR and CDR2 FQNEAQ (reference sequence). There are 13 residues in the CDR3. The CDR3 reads CASGYPNTGELFF.

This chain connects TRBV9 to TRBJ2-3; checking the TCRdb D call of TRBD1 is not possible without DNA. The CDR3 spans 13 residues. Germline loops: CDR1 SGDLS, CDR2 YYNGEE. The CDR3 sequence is CASSESPLDTQYF.

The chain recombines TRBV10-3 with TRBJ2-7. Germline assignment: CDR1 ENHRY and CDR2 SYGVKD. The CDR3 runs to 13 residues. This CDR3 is CAISDGISYEQYF.

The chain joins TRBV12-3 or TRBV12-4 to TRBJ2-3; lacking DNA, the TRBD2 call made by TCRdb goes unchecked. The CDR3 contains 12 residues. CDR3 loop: CASSDLGSSQYF.

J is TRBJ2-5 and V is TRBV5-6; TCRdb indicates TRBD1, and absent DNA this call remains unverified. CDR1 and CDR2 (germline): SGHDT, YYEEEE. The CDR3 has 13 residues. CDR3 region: CASSGTLGETQYF.

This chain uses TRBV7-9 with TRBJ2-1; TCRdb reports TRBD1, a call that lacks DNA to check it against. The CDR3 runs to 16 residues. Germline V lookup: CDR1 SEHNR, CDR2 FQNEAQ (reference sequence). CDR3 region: CASTFRGGAGINEQFF. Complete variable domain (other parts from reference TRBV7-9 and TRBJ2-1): DTGVSQNPRHKITKRGQNVTFRCDPISEHNRLYWYRQTLGQGPEFLTYFQNEAQLEKSRLLSDRFSAERPKGSFSTLEIQRTEQGDSAMYLCASTFRGGAGINEQFFGPGTRLTVL.

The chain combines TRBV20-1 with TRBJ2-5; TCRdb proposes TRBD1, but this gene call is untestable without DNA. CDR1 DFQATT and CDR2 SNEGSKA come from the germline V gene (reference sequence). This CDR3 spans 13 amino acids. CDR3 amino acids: CSAPRGVGETQYF.

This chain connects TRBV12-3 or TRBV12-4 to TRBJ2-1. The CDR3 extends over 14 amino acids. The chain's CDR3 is CASSLEGSHNEQFF.

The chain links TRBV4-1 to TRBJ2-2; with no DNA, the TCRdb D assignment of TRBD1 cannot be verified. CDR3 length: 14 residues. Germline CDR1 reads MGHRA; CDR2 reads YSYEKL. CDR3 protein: CASSLPGHPGELFF.

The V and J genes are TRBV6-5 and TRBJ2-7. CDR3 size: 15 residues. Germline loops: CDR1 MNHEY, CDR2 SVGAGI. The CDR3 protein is CASSYSMNGVGEQYF.

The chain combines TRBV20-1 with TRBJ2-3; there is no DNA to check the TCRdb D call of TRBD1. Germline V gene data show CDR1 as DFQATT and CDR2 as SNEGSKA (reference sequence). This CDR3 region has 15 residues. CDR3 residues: CSASSLGSSTDTQYF.

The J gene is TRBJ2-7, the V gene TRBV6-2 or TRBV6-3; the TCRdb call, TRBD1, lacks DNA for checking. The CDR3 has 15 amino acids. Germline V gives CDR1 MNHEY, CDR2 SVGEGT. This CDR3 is CASSHRDAVLYEQYF.

CDR3 region: CASSEMRSRSGYTF. The V and J genes are TRBV6-1 and TRBJ1-2. Germline V gives CDR1 MNHNS, CDR2 SASEGT. This CDR3 spans 14 amino acids.

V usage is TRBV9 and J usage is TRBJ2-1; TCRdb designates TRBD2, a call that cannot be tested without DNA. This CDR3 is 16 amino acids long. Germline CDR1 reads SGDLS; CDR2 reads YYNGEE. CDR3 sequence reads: CASSTDSGVTYNEQFF.

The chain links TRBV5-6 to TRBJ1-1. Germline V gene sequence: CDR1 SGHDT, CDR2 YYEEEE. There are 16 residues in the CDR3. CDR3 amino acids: CASSLDIKGLRTEAFF.

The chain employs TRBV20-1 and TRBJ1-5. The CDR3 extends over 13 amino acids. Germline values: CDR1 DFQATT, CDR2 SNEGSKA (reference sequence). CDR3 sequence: CSARGGMDQPQHF.

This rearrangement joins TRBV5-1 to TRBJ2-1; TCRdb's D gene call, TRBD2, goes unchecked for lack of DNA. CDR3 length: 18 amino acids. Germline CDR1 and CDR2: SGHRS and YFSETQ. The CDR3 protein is CASSPGLAGGAGSDEQFF.

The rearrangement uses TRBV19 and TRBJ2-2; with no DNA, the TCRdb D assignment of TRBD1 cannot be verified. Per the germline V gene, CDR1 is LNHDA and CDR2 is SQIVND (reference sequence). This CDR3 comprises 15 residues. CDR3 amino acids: CASSIAWTVTGELFF.

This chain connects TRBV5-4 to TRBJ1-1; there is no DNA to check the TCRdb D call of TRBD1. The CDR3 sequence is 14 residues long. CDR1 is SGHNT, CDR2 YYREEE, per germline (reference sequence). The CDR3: CASSRGQWNTEAFF.

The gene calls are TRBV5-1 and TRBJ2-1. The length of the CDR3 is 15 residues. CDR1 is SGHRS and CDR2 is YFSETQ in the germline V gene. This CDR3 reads CASSLEGGSYNEQFF.

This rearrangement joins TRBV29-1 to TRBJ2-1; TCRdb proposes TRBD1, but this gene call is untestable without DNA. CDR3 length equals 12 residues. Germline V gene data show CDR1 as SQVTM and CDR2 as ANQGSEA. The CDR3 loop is CSVVEGANEQFF.

Here the CDR3 reads CASYRTSGGQETQYF. The rearrangement joins TRBV5-1 to TRBJ2-5; lacking DNA, the TRBD2 call made by TCRdb goes unchecked. The CDR3 length is 15 residues. Per the germline V gene, CDR1 is SGHRS and CDR2 is YFSETQ.

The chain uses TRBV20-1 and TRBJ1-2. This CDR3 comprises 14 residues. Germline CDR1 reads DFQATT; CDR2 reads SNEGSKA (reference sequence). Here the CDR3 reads CSARGAGRRPGYTF.

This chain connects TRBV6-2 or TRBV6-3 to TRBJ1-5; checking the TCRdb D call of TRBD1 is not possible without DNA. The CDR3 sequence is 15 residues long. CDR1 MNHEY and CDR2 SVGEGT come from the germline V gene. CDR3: CASSYSTGNIQPQHF.